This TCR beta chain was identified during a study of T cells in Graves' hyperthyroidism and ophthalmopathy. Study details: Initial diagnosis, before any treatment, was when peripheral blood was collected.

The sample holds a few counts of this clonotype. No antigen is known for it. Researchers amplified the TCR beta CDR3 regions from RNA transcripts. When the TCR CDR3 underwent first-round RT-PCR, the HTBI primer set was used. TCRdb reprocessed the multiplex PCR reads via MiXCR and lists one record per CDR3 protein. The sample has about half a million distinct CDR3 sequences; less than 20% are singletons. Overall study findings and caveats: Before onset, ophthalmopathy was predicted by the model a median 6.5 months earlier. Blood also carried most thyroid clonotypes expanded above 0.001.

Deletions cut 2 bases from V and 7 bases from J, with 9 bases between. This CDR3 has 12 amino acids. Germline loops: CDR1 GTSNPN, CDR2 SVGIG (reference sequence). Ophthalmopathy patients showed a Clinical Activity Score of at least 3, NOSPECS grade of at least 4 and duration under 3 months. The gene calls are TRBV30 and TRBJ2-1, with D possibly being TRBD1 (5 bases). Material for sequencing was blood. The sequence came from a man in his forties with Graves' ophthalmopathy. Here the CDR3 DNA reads TGTGCCTGGAGTAAGCAGGGAAATGAGCAGTTCTTC. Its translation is CAWSKQGNEQFF.